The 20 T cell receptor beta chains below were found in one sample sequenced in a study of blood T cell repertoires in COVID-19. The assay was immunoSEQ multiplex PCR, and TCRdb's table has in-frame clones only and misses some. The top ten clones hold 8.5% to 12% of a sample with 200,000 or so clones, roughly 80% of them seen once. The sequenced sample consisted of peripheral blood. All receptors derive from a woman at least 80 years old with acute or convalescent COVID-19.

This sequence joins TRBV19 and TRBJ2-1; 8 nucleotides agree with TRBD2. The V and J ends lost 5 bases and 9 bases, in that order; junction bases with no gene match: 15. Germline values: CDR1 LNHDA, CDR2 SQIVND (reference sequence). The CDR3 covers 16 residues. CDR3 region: CASSSNPGGQIPEQFF. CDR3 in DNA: TGTGCCAGTAGTTCCAACCCGGGGGGGCAGATACCTGAGCAGTTCTTC.

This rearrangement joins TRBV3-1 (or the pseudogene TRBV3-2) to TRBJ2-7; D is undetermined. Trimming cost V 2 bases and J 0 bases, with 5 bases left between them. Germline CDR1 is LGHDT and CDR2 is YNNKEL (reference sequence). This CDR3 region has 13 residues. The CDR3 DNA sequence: TGTGCCAGCAGCCAAAGCACCTCCTACGAGCAGTACTTC. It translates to CASSQSTSYEQYF.

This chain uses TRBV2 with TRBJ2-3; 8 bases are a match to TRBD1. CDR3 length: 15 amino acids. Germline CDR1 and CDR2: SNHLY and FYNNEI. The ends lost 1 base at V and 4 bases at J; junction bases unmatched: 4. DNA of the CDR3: TGTGCCAGCAGTGAAGAGAGGACAGGGTCAGATACGCAGTATTTT. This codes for CASSEERTGSDTQYF. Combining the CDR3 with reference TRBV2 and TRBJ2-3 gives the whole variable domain EPEVTQTPSHQVTQMGQEVILRCVPISNHLYFYWYRQILGQKVEFLVSFYNNEISEKSEIFDDQFSVERPDGSNFTLKIRSTKLEDSAMYFCASSEERTGSDTQYFGPGTRLTVL.

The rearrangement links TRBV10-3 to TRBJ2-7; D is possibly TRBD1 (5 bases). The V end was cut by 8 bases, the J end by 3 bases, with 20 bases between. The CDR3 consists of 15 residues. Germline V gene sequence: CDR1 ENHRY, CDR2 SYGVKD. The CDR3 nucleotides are TGTGCCATCGGGGTCAGGGTTTGGGTTTTCTACGAGCAGTACTTC. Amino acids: CAIGVRVWVFYEQYF.

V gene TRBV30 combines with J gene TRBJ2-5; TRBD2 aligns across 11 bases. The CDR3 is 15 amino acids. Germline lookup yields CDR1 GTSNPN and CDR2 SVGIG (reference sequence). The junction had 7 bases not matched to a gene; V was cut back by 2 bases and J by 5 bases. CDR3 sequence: CAWSRLAGGGETQYF. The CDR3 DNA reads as TGTGCCTGGAGTAGGCTAGCGGGGGGTGGGGAGACCCAGTACTTC.

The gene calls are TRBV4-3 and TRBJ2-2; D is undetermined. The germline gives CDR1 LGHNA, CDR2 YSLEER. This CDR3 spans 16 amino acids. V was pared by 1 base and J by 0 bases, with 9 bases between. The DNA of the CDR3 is TGCGCCAGCAGCCAAGGCGCTTTAGCGAACACCGGGGAGCTGTTTTTT. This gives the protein CASSQGALANTGELFF.

CDR3 amino acids: CASSSYRDIGPYEQYF. The CDR3 nucleotides read TGCGCCAGCAGCTCCTACCGGGACATTGGCCCCTACGAGCAGTACTTC. This chain links TRBV5-1 with TRBJ2-7; D is perhaps TRBD1 (6 bases). Per the germline V gene, CDR1 is SGHRS and CDR2 is YFSETQ. The CDR3 sequence is 16 residues long. With 3 bases removed from V and 2 bases from J, the gap between germline ends came to 18 bases.

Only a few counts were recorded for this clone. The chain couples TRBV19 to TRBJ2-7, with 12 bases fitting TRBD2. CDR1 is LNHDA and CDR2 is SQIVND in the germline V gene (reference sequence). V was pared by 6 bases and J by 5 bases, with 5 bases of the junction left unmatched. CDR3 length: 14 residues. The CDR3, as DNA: TGTGCCAGTAGAGAGACTAGCGGGGGCCACGAGCAGTACTTC. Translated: CASRETSGGHEQYF.

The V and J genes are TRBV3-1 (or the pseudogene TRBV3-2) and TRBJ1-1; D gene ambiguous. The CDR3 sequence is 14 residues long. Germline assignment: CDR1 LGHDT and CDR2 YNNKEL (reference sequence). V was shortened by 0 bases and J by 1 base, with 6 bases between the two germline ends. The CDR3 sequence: CASSQEEENTEAFF. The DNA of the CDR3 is TGTGCCAGCAGCCAAGAGGAGGAGAACACTGAAGCTTTCTTT.

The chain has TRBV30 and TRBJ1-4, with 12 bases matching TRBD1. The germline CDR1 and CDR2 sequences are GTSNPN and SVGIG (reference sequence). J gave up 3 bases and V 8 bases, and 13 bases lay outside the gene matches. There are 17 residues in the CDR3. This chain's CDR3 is CARGGTGGAPSNEKLFF. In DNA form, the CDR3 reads TGTGCCCGGGGGGGGACAGGGGGCGCCCCGTCTAATGAAAAACTGTTTTTT.

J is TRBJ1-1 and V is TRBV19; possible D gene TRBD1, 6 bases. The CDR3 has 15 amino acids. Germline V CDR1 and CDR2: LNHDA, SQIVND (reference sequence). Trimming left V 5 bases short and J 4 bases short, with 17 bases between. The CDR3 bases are TGTGCCAGTAGTCCACGAAACAGGGATCGCACTGAAGCTTTCTTT. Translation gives CASSPRNRDRTEAFF. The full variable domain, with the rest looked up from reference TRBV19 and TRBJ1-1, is DGGITQSPKYLFRKEGQNVTLSCEQNLNHDAMYWYRQDPGQGLRLIYYSQIVNDFQKGDIAEGYSVSREKKESFPLTVTSAQKNPTAFYLCASSPRNRDRTEAFFGQGTRLTVV.

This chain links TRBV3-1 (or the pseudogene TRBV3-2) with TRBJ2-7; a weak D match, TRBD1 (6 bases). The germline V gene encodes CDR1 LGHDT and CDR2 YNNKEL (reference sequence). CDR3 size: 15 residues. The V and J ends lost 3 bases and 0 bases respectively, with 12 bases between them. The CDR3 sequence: CASSQGAGSSYEQYF. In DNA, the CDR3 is TGTGCCAGCAGCCAGGGGGCAGGGTCCTCCTACGAGCAGTACTTC.

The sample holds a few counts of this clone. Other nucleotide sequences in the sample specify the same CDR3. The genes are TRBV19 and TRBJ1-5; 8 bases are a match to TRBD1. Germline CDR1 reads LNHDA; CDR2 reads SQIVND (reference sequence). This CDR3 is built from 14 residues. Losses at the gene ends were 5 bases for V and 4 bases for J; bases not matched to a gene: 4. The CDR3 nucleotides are TGTGCCAGTAGTGGGACAGGAGGGAATCAGCCCCAGCATTTT. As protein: CASSGTGGNQPQHF.

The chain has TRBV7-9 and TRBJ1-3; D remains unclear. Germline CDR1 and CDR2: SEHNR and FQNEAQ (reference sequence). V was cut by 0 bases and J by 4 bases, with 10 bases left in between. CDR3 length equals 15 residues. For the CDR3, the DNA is TGTGCCAGCAGCTTAGCAGGCGGGGTCGGAAACACCATATATTTT. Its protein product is CASSLAGGVGNTIYF.

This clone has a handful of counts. CDR3 nucleotides: TGTGCCAGCAGTTTATTGGGGCGGAACTATGGCTACACCTTC. Translated, it gives CASSLLGRNYGYTF. J is TRBJ1-2 and V is TRBV28, with D maybe TRBD1 (5 bases). Germline V gene data show CDR1 as MDHEN and CDR2 as SYDVKM. This CDR3 contains 14 residues. Trimming left V 1 base short and J 2 bases short, with 8 bases between.

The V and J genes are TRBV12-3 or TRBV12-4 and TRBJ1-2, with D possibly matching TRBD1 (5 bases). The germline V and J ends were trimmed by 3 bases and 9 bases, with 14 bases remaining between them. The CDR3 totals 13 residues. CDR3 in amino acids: CASSLGGVMSYTF. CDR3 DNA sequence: TGTGCCAGCAGTTTGGGGGGGGTCATGAGCTACACCTTC.

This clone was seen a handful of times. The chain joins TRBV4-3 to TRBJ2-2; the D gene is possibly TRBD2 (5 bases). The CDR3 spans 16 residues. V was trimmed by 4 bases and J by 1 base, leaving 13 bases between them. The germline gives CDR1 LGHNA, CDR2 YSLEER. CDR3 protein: CASSPRAIVNTGELFF. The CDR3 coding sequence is TGCGCCAGCAGCCCGAGGGCCATTGTGAACACCGGGGAGCTGTTTTTT.

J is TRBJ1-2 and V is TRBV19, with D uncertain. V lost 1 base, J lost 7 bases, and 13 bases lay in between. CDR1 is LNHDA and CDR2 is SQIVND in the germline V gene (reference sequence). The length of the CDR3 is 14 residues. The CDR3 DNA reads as TGTGCCAGTAGTATAGGCCGTTCTACTAGTGGCTACACCTTC. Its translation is CASSIGRSTSGYTF.

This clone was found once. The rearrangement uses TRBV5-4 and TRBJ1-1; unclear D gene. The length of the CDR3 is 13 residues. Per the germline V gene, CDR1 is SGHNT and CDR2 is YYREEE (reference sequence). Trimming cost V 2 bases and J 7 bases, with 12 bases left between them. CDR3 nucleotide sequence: TGTGCCAGCAGCTTAACGGGGATGGTTGAAGCTTTCTTT. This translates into CASSLTGMVEAFF.

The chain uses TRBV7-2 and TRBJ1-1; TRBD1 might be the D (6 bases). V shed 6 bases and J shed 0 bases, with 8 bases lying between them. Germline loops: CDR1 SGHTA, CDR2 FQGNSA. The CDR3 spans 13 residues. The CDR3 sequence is CASRTGLNTEAFF. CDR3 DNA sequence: TGTGCCAGCAGGACAGGCCTGAACACTGAAGCTTTCTTT.